This passage covers 24 T cell receptor beta chains from one sample sequenced in a study of cytomegalovirus exposure and HLA in healthy donors. PCR primers comprised 60 Vbeta and 13 Jbeta primers. Clones were sequenced by immunoSEQ multiplex PCR, and TCRdb holds only the in-frame ones, with some missing. Among roughly 130,000 clones listed, less than 80% were seen once. The material sequenced was PBMCs. These receptors were obtained from a man between 40 and 49 years old in good health and CMV-seropositive.

This clone was recorded once. The J gene is TRBJ2-7, the V gene TRBV28, with TRBD2 matching 7 bases. In germline, CDR1 is MDHEN, CDR2 SYDVKM. The CDR3 is 15 residues long. The trim removed 6 bases at V and 0 bases at J, leaving 8 bases unmatched. DNA of the CDR3: TGTGCCAGCAGCCTCGAGGGAGGGAGCTCCTACGAGCAGTACTTC. Translated, it gives CASSLEGGSSYEQYF.

This clone has only a few counts. V gene TRBV28 combines with J gene TRBJ1-3; no definite D call. The CDR3 runs 15 residues. Trimming cost V 10 bases and J 0 bases, with 16 bases left between them. Germline lookup yields CDR1 MDHEN and CDR2 SYDVKM. CDR3 coding DNA: TGTGCCACCCTGGGCTTTGGTTTCTCTGGAAACACCATATATTTT. It specifies CATLGFGFSGNTIYF. The full variable domain, with the rest looked up from reference TRBV28 and TRBJ1-3, is DVKVTQSSRYLVKRTGEKVFLECVQDMDHENMFWYRQDPGLGLRLIYFSYDVKMKEKGDIPEGYSVSREKKERFSLILESASTNQTSMYLCATLGFGFSGNTIYFGEGSWLTVV.

The chain combines TRBV4-1 with TRBJ1-3; TRBD1 matches at 8 bases. CDR3 length equals 17 residues. Germline-derived CDR1 and CDR2 are MGHRA and YSYEKL. V shed 6 bases and J 0 bases; nucleotides not matched to a gene: 10. Written as DNA, the CDR3 is TGCGCCAGCAGAGACAGGGGACAGATAAGCTCTGGAAACACCATATATTTT. Protein sequence: CASRDRGQISSGNTIYF.

This chain connects TRBV10-3 to TRBJ1-4; D may be TRBD1 (5 bases). Trimming shortened V by 4 bases and J by 4 bases, and 13 bases separated the two germline ends. The CDR3 sequence is 15 residues long. Germline V gene sequence: CDR1 ENHRY, CDR2 SYGVKD. The DNA for the CDR3 is TGTGCCATCAGTGGGTCAGACAGCCTTAATGAAAAACTGTTTTTT. The encoded protein is CAISGSDSLNEKLFF.

The rearrangement uses TRBV27 and TRBJ2-1, with D tentatively TRBD2 (5 bases). Trimming removed 11 bases from V and 7 bases from J, with 15 bases in between. CDR1 and CDR2 from the germline V gene are MNHEY and SMNVEV (reference sequence). The CDR3 sequence is 12 residues long. The CDR3 loop reads CASSEGWNEQFF. CDR3 bases: TGTGCCTCCAGCGAGGGTTGGAATGAGCAGTTCTTC.

This sequence joins TRBV29-1 and TRBJ2-7; no definite D call. Germline assignment: CDR1 SQVTM and CDR2 ANQGSEA. There are 13 residues in the CDR3. V shed 4 bases and J shed 4 bases, with 14 bases lying between them. The CDR3, as DNA: TGCAGCGTTGCCTATCTTTCCGCTTACGAGCAGTACTTC. Translating gives CSVAYLSAYEQYF.

V usage is TRBV5-6 and J usage is TRBJ1-1; D gene unclear. Between the trimmed V and J ends, which lost 4 bases and 5 bases, there was a span of 6 bases. This CDR3 region has 11 residues. CDR1 is SGHDT, CDR2 YYEEEE, per germline. The CDR3, as DNA: TGTGCCAGCAGCCTCGAGACTGAAGCTTTCTTT. Protein product: CASSLETEAFF.

V and J are TRBV6-1 and TRBJ1-4; the D is unclear. This CDR3 comprises 18 residues. CDR1 and CDR2 (germline): MNHNS, SASEGT. Trimming took 2 bases from V and 3 from J, leaving 19 bases between them. The DNA for the CDR3 is TGTGCCAGCAGTGAATTTCTTTTTGATTCGAGGGCTAATGAAAAACTGTTTTTT. Translating it yields CASSEFLFDSRANEKLFF.

The rearrangement links TRBV19 to TRBJ2-7, with D tentatively TRBD2 (6 bases). V lost 6 bases and J lost 0, with 12 bases in between. Germline V lookup: CDR1 LNHDA, CDR2 SQIVND (reference sequence). The CDR3 is 14 residues long. The CDR3 sequence is CASRLAVSSYEQYF. The CDR3 nucleotides are TGTGCCAGTAGGTTAGCGGTGAGCTCCTACGAGCAGTACTTC.

The CDR3 sequence is CASSPTQGSEKLFF. Here the CDR3 DNA reads TGTGCCAGCTCACCTACCCAGGGGAGTGAAAAACTGTTTTTT. This chain links TRBV18 with TRBJ1-4, with D possibly being TRBD1 (6 bases). V was clipped by 3 bases and J by 7 bases, with 12 bases between them. The CDR3 extends over 14 amino acids. CDR1 and CDR2 from the germline V gene are KGHSH and LQKENI.

This clone was seen more than once but under ten times. The genes are TRBV5-8 and TRBJ2-7; possibly TRBD2 for D (6 bases). Germline CDR1 and CDR2: SGHTS and YDEGEE. This CDR3 is built from 14 residues. Trimming left V 6 bases short and J 5 bases short, with 18 bases between. CDR3: CASIPFRPGDEQYF. The CDR3 region has the DNA TGTGCCAGCATCCCCTTTCGGCCGGGGGACGAGCAGTACTTC.

The chain couples TRBV10-3 to TRBJ2-7, with D perhaps matching TRBD2 (6 bases). Germline-derived CDR1 and CDR2 are ENHRY and SYGVKD. Trimming pared 0 bases from V and 4 bases from J, leaving 10 bases between. The CDR3 covers 14 residues. Here the CDR3 reads CAISESAGRYEQYF. CDR3 bases: TGTGCCATCAGTGAGTCCGCAGGGAGGTACGAGCAGTACTTC.

This CDR3 reads CSVEDNNEQFF. CDR3 DNA sequence: TGCAGCGTGGAGGATAACAATGAGCAGTTCTTC. The chain uses TRBV29-1 and TRBJ2-1; tentative D call: TRBD2 (5 bases). The ends were cut back, 6 bases at V and 5 bases at J, with 8 bases in the middle. This CDR3 is built from 11 residues. Germline assignment: CDR1 SQVTM and CDR2 ANQGSEA.

The chain couples TRBV13 to TRBJ1-2; 7 nucleotides match TRBD1. CDR3 length: 16 amino acids. J was trimmed by 4 bases and V by 1 base; bases with no gene match: 9. Germline loops: CDR1 PRHDT, CDR2 FYEKMQ (reference sequence). The CDR3 DNA follows: TGTGCCAGCAGCTTAGACCTTACAGGGGTTGGCTATGGCTACACCTTC. It codes for CASSLDLTGVGYGYTF.

The chain links TRBV7-9 to TRBJ2-1; weak D call: TRBD2 (6 bases). This CDR3 spans 18 amino acids. Per germline, CDR1 SEHNR and CDR2 FQNEAQ (reference sequence). V was cut by 2 bases and J by 5 bases, with 22 bases left in between. CDR3 in amino acids: CASSLRRETALPHNEQFF. DNA of the CDR3: TGTGCCAGCAGCTTACGGAGGGAGACGGCCCTACCACACAATGAGCAGTTCTTC.

This clone was observed a few times. In nucleotides, the CDR3 is TGTGCCAGCAGTGAACGACTGAGTAACACTGAAGCTTTCTTT. Protein: CASSERLSNTEAFF. The chain carries TRBV2 and TRBJ1-1; D unresolved. CDR1 SNHLY and CDR2 FYNNEI come from the germline V gene. The CDR3 loop spans 14 amino acids. Trimming shortened V by 2 bases and J by 2 bases, and 9 bases separated the two germline ends.

This clone has more than one count but fewer than ten. The rearrangement joins TRBV11-2 to TRBJ2-7; 15 bases line up with TRBD2. Germline V CDR1 and CDR2: SGHAT, FQNNGV. After removal of 2 bases from V and 7 bases from J, the junction contained 12 bases not matched to a gene. This CDR3 contains 18 residues. The CDR3 sequence is CASSLRGLAGGSPGEQYF. The CDR3 region has the DNA TGTGCCAGCAGCTTAAGGGGACTAGCGGGGGGCTCCCCGGGGGAGCAGTACTTC.

This chain uses TRBV27 with TRBJ2-6; TRBD1 is a possible D gene (5 bases). V lost 4 bases, J lost 0 bases, and 13 bases lay in between. This CDR3 has 17 amino acids. CDR1 and CDR2 (germline): MNHEY, SMNVEV (reference sequence). The DNA of the CDR3 is TGTGCCAGCAGTTCGGACACCCGTGACTCTGGGGCCAACGTCCTGACTTTC. It translates to CASSSDTRDSGANVLTF.

This clone appeared a single time. The CDR3 DNA reads TGTGCCAGCAGATCGACAGGCAGCTCCTACGAGCAGTACTTC. Protein sequence: CASRSTGSSYEQYF. The V call is TRBV6-6, the J call TRBJ2-7; D perhaps matches TRBD1 (6 bases). Per the germline V gene, CDR1 is MNHNY and CDR2 is SVGAGI (reference sequence). This CDR3 is 14 amino acids long. The V end was cut by 6 bases, the J end by 0 bases, with 12 bases between.

This clone was counted between two and nine times. The rearrangement uses TRBV5-6 and TRBJ2-6; a weak D match, TRBD1 (6 bases). This CDR3 region has 15 residues. In germline, CDR1 is SGHDT, CDR2 YYEEEE. The ends were cut back, 2 bases at V and 4 bases at J, with 10 bases in the middle. The CDR3: CASSLMGTGANVLTF. The CDR3 DNA reads TGTGCCAGCAGCTTAATGGGGACAGGGGCCAACGTCCTGACTTTC.

This clone has more than one count but fewer than ten. The chain has TRBV11-2 and TRBJ2-5; unclear D gene. Trimming pared 1 base from V and 13 bases from J, leaving 13 bases between. The CDR3 is made up of 12 amino acids. Germline CDR1 reads SGHAT; CDR2 reads FQNNGV. The CDR3 DNA reads as TGTGCCAGCAGCTTAGGTTTGGGCTCTTCGTACTTC. Protein product: CASSLGLGSSYF.

This clone occurred a few times. The V and J genes are TRBV5-4 and TRBJ2-5; TRBD2 matches 8 bases. The V and J ends lost 4 bases and 4 bases, in that order; junction bases with no gene match: 9. The CDR3 is 15 residues long. Germline V gene lookup returns CDR1 SGHNT and CDR2 YYREEE (reference sequence). The CDR3 protein is CASSQTGGGGETQYF. The CDR3 bases are TGTGCCAGCAGCCAAACCGGGGGGGGAGGAGAGACCCAGTACTTC.

This chain uses TRBV27 with TRBJ2-5; 12 nucleotides match TRBD1. The germline V gene has CDR1 MNHEY and CDR2 SMNVEV (reference sequence). The CDR3 is 16 residues long. With V trimmed by 4 bases and J by 5 bases, 8 bases remained unmatched. The CDR3 nucleotides read TGTGCCAGCAGTTCGCGGGACAGGGGGCTTTGGGAGACCCAGTACTTC. Its protein product is CASSSRDRGLWETQYF.

This chain connects TRBV6-5 to TRBJ1-2; weak D call: TRBD1 (5 bases). V lost 0 bases and J lost 0, with 8 bases in between. Germline CDR1 is MNHEY and CDR2 is SVGAGI. The CDR3 spans 15 residues. CDR3 in DNA: TGTGCCAGCAGTTACTCAGGGGCGGCTAACTATGGCTACACCTTC. Translating gives CASSYSGAANYGYTF.